Below, one TCR beta chain is given with its context. The antigen is unknown. The entry originates in a study of CD8+ T cells in alopecia areata. About the study: It was 6 to 18 months of tofacitinib, and then there were 6 months off drug. Study-wide points: TCRs were shared less clearly across patients than in mice, possibly for HLA-related reasons. Clonality was higher in lesional than normal scalp, especially in alopecia totalis/universalis.

Sorted out of PBMCs were CD4+ T cells and CD8+ T cells. From germline, CDR1 is DFQATT and CDR2 SNEGSKA (reference sequence). The CDR3 covers 11 residues. V lost 6 bases, J lost 12 bases, and 16 bases lay in between. cDNA prepared by RNA extraction and subsequent reverse transcription served as the template for sequencing. Data came from immunoSEQ multiplex PCR; TCRdb stores just in-frame clones and leaves some out. Of roughly 250,000 clones in the sample, under 80% were seen once. Material: CD4+ T cells sorted from blood, obtained at week 0. This TCR was sampled from a human donor with alopecia areata. The chain couples TRBV20-1 to TRBJ2-3; D is possibly TRBD1 (6 bases). The CDR3 nucleotides are TGCAGTGCGACACAGGGAGTTCTTCAGTATTTT. This encodes CSATQGVLQYF.